This T cell receptor beta chain was retrieved from a study of blood T cells in healthy people across ages. Roughly 10 milliliters of peripheral blood were drawn from each donor. Germline V gene lookup returns CDR1 SGHRS and CDR2 YFSETQ. The CDR3 is made up of 16 amino acids. V lost 4 bases, J lost 4 bases, and 20 bases lay in between. The use of a sample-barcoded 5' primer and a J-beta primer mix characterized a second PCR of about 7 to 12 cycles. A template-switch adaptor that had 12 random nucleotides put a tag on each cDNA molecule. TCRdb called the 5' RACE reads again in MiXCR, with one record for every CDR3 protein. Of some 1.5 million distinct CDR3 sequences listed, approximately 28% were seen once; the top ten hold less than 9.5%.

The receptor's source is a woman in her 30s in good health. The sequenced sample consisted of blood. The chain joins TRBV5-1 to TRBJ1-1; maybe TRBD1 (6 bases). CDR3 nucleotide sequence: TGCGCCAGCAGCCCAGTAGAAGGAGGGGGGAGCACTGAAGCTTTCTTT. This sequence encodes CASSPVEGGGSTEAFF. The full variable domain, completed using reference TRBV5-1 and TRBJ1-1, is KAGVTQTPRYLIKTRGQQVTLSCSPISGHRSVSWYQQTPGQGLQFLFEYFSETQRNKGNFPGRFSGRQFSNSRSEMNVSTLELGDSALYLCASSPVEGGGSTEAFFGQGTRLTVV.